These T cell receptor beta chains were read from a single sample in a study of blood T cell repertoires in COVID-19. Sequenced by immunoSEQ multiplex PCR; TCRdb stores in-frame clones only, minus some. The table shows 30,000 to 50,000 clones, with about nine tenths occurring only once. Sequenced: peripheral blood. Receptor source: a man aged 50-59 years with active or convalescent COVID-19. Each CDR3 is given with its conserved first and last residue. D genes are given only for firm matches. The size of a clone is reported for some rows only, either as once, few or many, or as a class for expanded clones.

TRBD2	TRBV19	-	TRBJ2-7	TGTGCCAGTAGTCAAGACCCCCGACTAGCGGGAAAATACGAGCAGTACTTC	CASSQDPRLAGKYEQYF
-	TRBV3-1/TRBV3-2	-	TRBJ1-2	TGTGCCAGCAGCCAAAGACAGTATTTGAATGGCTACACCTTC	CASSQRQYLNGYTF
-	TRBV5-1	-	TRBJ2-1	TGCGCCAGCAGCTTGGGTGAAGCCTCCTACAATGAGCAGTTCTTC	CASSLGEASYNEQFF
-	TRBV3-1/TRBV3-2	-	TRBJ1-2	TGTGCCAGCAGCCCCCTACAAGGACTTACCTATGGCTACACCTTC	CASSPLQGLTYGYTF
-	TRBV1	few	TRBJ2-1	TGCACCAGCATCACGGATGAGCAGTTCTTC	CTSITDEQFF
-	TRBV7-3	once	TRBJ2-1	TGTGCCAGCAGCTTAGGGCAGGGGCCTTACAATGAGCAGTTCTTC	CASSLGQGPYNEQFF
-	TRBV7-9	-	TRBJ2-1	TGTGCCAGCAGCTTAGGGACAATTTGGTTCTTC	CASSLGTIWFF
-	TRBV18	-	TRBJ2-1	TGTGCCAGCTCACCGACTAGTGCCAATGAGCAGTTCTTC	CASSPTSANEQFF
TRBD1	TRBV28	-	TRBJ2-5	TGTGCCAGCAGTTCCCTGGACAGGGGGCGAGAGACCCAGTACTTC	CASSSLDRGRETQYF
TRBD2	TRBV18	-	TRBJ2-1	TGTGCCAGCTCACCACTAGCGGGGGGGCTGAATGAGCAGTTCTTC	CASSPLAGGLNEQFF
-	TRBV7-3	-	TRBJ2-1	TGTGCCAGCAGCTTGGGGCTAAACAATGAGCAGTTCTTC	CASSLGLNNEQFF
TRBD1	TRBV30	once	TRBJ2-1	TGTGCCTGGAGCCCGGGACAGCTCTACAATGAGCAGTTCTTC	CAWSPGQLYNEQFF
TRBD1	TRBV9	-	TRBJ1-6	TGTGCCAGCAGCCCCGGACAGGGGCCCTATAATTCACCCCTCCACTTT	CASSPGQGPYNSPLHF
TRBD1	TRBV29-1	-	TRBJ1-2	TGCAGCGCAGACCCCAGGGGGACCTATGGCTACACCTTC	CSADPRGTYGYTF
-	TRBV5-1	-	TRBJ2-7	TGCGCCAGCAGAGCTACACAGGTTACCTACGAGCAGTACTTC	CASRATQVTYEQYF
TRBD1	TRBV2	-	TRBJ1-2	TGTGCCAGCAGTAACAATGCCGGGACAGGGTCTGGCTACACCTTC	CASSNNAGTGSGYTF
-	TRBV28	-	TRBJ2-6	TGTGCCAGCAGTCCCGCCAGGCGAATGGGTTTTGGGGCCAACGTCCTGACTTTC	CASSPARRMGFGANVLTF
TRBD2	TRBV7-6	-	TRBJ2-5	TGTGCCAGCAGCTTAGTTCCAGCGGGAGGGAAAGAAGAGACCCAGTACTTC	CASSLVPAGGKEETQYF
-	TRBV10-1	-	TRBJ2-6	TGCGCCAGCAGTGTTGGAGGGACTGGGGCCAACGTCCTGACTTTC	CASSVGGTGANVLTF
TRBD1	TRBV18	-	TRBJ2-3	TGTGCCAGCTCACCACTCCCCGGACAGGGGCTGACAGATACGCAGTATTTT	CASSPLPGQGLTDTQYF
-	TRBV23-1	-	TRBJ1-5	TGCGCCAGCAGTCAAAAACGCCGATTGAGGGGGAGCAATCAGCCCCAGCATTTT	CASSQKRRLRGSNQPQHF
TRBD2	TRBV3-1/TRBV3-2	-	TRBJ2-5	TGTGCCAGCAGCCTCGGACTAGCGGGGGGGCGGGTGGAGACCCAGTACTTC	CASSLGLAGGRVETQYF
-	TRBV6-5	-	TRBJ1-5	TGTGCCAGCCGGCGGGGGGTCAATCAGCCCCAGCATTTT	CASRRGVNQPQHF
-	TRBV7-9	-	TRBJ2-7	TGTGCCAGCGCTTGGGTGGGGAGTACCGGCGAGCAGTACTTC	CASAWVGSTGEQYF
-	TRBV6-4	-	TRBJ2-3	TGTGCCAGCTTACTAGGTCCCTATAGGACAGATACGCAGTATTTT	CASLLGPYRTDTQYF
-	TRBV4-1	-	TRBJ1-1	TGCGCCAGCAGCCAAGAGACACTGAACACTGAAGCTTTCTTT	CASSQETLNTEAFF
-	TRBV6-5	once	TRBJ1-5	TGTGCCAGCAGAAAGCCCAGCAATCAGCCCCAGCATTTT	CASRKPSNQPQHF
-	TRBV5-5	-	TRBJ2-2	TGTGCCAGCAGCTTGGGGCGCGGAGGGAAGAACACCGGGGAGCTGTTTTTT	CASSLGRGGKNTGELFF
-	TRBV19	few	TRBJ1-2	TGTGCCAGTAGTATCTGGGGGACACCCAACTATGGCTACACCTTC	CASSIWGTPNYGYTF
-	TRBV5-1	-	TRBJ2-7	TGCGCCAGCAGCTTGGGCAGCTCCTACGAGCAGTACTTC	CASSLGSSYEQYF
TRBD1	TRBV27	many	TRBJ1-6	TGTGCCAGCAGTCCGTATCCCGGGACAGGGGGTTCACCCCTCCACTTT	CASSPYPGTGGSPLHF
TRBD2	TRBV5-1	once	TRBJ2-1	TGCGCCAGCAGCTTGGACCCCGGGGTAGCGGGGGGAAATGAGCAGTTCTTC	CASSLDPGVAGGNEQFF
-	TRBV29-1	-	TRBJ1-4	TGCAGCGTTGCAAGGGGGTTTAATGAAAAACTGTTTTTT	CSVARGFNEKLFF
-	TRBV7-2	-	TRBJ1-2	TGTGCCAGCAGCCCCGGAGGGGAGAACTATGGCTACACCTTC	CASSPGGENYGYTF
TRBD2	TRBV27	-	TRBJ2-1	TGTGCCAGCAGTTTCGGGGGACTAGTCAATGAGCAGTTCTTC	CASSFGGLVNEQFF
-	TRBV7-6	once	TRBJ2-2	TGTGCCAGCAGCTTAGCGGCAGATTCCACCGGGGAGCTGTTTTTT	CASSLAADSTGELFF
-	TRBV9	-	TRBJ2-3	TGTGCCAGCAGCGAGGACTACTCAGTTACGCAGTATTTT	CASSEDYSVTQYF
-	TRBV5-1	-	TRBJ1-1	TGCGCCAGCAGCCTATCTCTGGACACTGAAGCTTTCTTT	CASSLSLDTEAFF
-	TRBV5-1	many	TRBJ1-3	TGCGCCAGCAGCTTGGACAGGGTTGGAAACACCATATATTTT	CASSLDRVGNTIYF
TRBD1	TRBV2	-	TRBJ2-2	TGTGCCAGCAGGCCCCTAGGACAGGGAGACACCGGGGAGCTGTTTTTT	CASRPLGQGDTGELFF
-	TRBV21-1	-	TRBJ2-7	TGTGCCAGCAGCAAAGGGGACAGAACCTACGAGCAGTACTTC	CASSKGDRTYEQYF
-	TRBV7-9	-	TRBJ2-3	TGTGCCAGCAGCCGGCTCTCAGGGGATACGCAGTATTTT	CASSRLSGDTQYF
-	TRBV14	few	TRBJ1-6	TGTGCCAGCAGCCGAGATTCGGTCAGGGGTAATTCACCCCTCCACTTT	CASSRDSVRGNSPLHF
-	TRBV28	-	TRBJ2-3	TGTGCCACTCGCAAGTTCGGTGGCACAGATACGCAGTATTTT	CATRKFGGTDTQYF
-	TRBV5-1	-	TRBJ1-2	TGCGCCAGCAGCTTGGGGCAAACGAGGGATTCTAACTATGGCTACACCTTC	CASSLGQTRDSNYGYTF
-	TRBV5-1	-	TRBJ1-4	TGCGCCAGCAGCTTGGGATGGAGCGGGGTAGCTGAAAAACTGTTTTTT	CASSLGWSGVAEKLFF
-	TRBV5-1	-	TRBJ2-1	TGCGCCAGCAGCTTGGTAGGAGTAGAGCAGTTCTTC	CASSLVGVEQFF
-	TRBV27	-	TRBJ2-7	TGTGCCAGCAGTTCATACGGGCCCCGGGACTACGAGCAGTACTTC	CASSSYGPRDYEQYF
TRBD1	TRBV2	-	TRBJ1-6	TGTGCCAGCACCGGGACAGGGGCTAAATCACCCCTCCACTTT	CASTGTGAKSPLHF
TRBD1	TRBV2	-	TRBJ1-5	TGTGCCAGCAGCGGACCGGACAGGGGGAGCAATCAGCCCCAGCATTTT	CASSGPDRGSNQPQHF
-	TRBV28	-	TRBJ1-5	TGTGCCAGCAGCTCCGACAGTATCCATAGCAATCAGCCCCAGCATTTT	CASSSDSIHSNQPQHF
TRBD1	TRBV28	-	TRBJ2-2	TGTGCCAGCAGTTTACAGGGGGCCTGGGAGCTGTTTTTT	CASSLQGAWELFF